This TCR beta chain came from a study of cytotoxic CD8 clonotypes in ibrutinib-treated CLL. Trimming removed 1 base from V and 0 bases from J; junction bases left unmatched: 5. There are 17 residues in the CDR3. The V gene's germline CDR1 is LGHNA and CDR2 YNFKEQ. Findings and caveats of the study: Public clonotypes proved infrequent, and on treatment they shrank or remained steady. At progression, clonality fell back toward baseline after rising at ibrutinib response.

This clone was observed a handful of times. The antigen is unknown. Generated by immunoSEQ multiplex PCR, the TCRdb table keeps only in-frame clones and is missing some. The sample yields roughly 250,000 clones, 60% to 75% seen once. This TCR derives from a human donor with chronic lymphocytic leukemia. This chain links TRBV4-2 with TRBJ2-2, with 7 bases lining up with TRBD2. Source: PBMCs, taken after 24 months of ibrutinib treatment. The CDR3 nucleotides are TGTGCCAGCAGCCAAGCCAAAGCGGGACCGAACACCGGGGAGCTGTTTTTT. This codes for CASSQAKAGPNTGELFF.